This TCR beta chain was identified during a study of blood T cell repertoires in COVID-19. Study context: Acute-phase and convalescent COVID-19 samples originated in the United States, Italy and Spain. PBMCs, B-cell-depleted T cells, or T cells provided the cDNA or gDNA that made up the material.

Authors' data handling: By means of reference gene primer amplification, nucleated cell counts were estimated. Here immunoSEQ multiplex PCR was the method, and the copy in TCRdb shows in-frame clones only, minus some. That table gives V, J and clone size, and the DNA gave D and trimming. The sample includes around 72,000 clones, approximately 85% of them seen just once. Germline V lookup: CDR1 SGHVS, CDR2 FQNEAQ. This CDR3 has 18 residues. Losses at the gene ends were 2 bases for V and 1 base for J; bases not matched to a gene: 8. The material sequenced was peripheral blood. The V gene is TRBV7-8, the J gene TRBJ2-6; 7 nucleotides match TRBD1. The TCR sequence derives from a man aged 50-59 years with acute or convalescent COVID-19. The CDR3 loop reads CASSLKETGSSGANVLTF. The CDR3 nucleotides are TGTGCCAGCAGCTTAAAGGAGACAGGGAGTTCTGGGGCCAACGTCCTGACTTTC.